This T cell receptor (beta chain) was identified during a study of blood T cell repertoires in COVID-19. Across the whole study: Samples of COVID-19 (acute and convalescent) were obtained from the United States, Italy and Spain.

From germline, CDR1 is SGHRS and CDR2 YFSETQ. The CDR3 is made up of 13 amino acids. The V and J ends lost 0 bases and 7 bases respectively, with 10 bases between them. Researchers sorted participants into cohorts using their self-reported clinical history. Clones were read by immunoSEQ multiplex PCR, and TCRdb kept only the in-frame ones, dropping some. The data hold approximately 220,000 clones, with roughly 90% observed a single time. Sequencing was done on a sample of PBMCs or T cells enriched from blood (not recorded which). The origin of this receptor is a woman aged 30 to 39 with acute COVID-19. This sequence joins TRBV5-1 and TRBJ2-5; possible D gene TRBD1, 5 bases. The CDR3 DNA reads TGCGCCAGCAGCTTGGCCGGTGGGGCGACCCAGTACTTC. Protein: CASSLAGGATQYF.